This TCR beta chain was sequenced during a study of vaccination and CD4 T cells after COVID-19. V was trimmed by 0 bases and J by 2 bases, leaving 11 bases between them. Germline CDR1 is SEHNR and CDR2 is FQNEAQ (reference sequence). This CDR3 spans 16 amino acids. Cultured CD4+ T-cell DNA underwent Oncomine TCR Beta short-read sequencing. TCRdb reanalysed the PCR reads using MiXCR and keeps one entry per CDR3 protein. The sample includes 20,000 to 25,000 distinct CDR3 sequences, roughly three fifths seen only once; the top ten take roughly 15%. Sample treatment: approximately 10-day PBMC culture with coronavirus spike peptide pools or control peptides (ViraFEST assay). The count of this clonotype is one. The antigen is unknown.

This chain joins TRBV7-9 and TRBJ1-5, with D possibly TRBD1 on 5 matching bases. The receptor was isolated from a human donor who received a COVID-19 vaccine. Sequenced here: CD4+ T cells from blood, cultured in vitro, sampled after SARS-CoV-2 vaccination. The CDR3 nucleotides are TGTGCCAGCAGCTTAGCTCGGGGGGGAGGCAATCAGCCCCAGCATTTT. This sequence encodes CASSLARGGGNQPQHF.